Here is one TCR beta chain with its context. The length of the CDR3 is 11 residues. With 2 bases removed from V and 11 bases from J, the gap between germline ends came to 12 bases. CDR1 and CDR2 from the germline V gene are SQVTM and ANQGSEA. Per the authors' pipeline: Scientists estimated how many nucleated cells there were by amplifying reference gene primers. The assay was immunoSEQ multiplex PCR, and TCRdb's table has in-frame clones only and misses some. The V and J calls and clone size are taken from that table; D and trimming were inferred from the DNA. The sample has about 50,000 clones; around 86% are singletons. The source of the sample is a study of blood T cell repertoires in COVID-19. Study-level background: Samples came from the United States, Italy and Spain, spanning acute and convalescent COVID-19. PBMCs, B-cell-depleted T cells, or T cells provided the cDNA or gDNA that made up the material.

The chain uses TRBV29-1 and TRBJ1-1, with D possibly being TRBD1 (5 bases). The sample taken for sequencing was peripheral blood. The TCR originated in a man between 65 and 85 years old with acute or convalescent COVID-19. CDR3 nucleotide sequence: TGCAGCGTTGAACAGGGAATGAGGGCTTTCTTT. It translates to CSVEQGMRAFF.